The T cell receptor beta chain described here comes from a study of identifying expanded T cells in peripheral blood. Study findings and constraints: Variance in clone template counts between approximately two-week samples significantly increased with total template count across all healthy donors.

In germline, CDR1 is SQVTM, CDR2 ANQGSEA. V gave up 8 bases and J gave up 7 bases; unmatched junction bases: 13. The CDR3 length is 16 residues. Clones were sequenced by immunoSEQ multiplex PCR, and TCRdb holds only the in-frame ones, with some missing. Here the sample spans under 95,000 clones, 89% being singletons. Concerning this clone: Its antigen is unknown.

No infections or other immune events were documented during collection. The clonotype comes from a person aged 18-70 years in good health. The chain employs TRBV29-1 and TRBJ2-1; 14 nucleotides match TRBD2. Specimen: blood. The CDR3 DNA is TGCAGCCTGACGGGACTAGCGGGAGCCATGGGAAATGAGCAGTTCTTC. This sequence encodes CSLTGLAGAMGNEQFF.